This T cell receptor (beta chain) originates from a study of shared clonotypes between healthy human individuals. V was clipped by 6 bases and J by 5 bases, with 16 bases between them. CDR1 and CDR2 from the germline V gene are MDHEN and SYDVKM. The length of the CDR3 is 14 residues. Repertoires were generated with immunoSEQ multiplex PCR, while TCRdb's copy carries only in-frame clones and drops some. Here the sample spans over 950,000 clones, around three quarters being singletons. Notes on the study in general: Donor clonotype sharing was expected to depend on sequencing depth.

With respect to this clone: The antigen remains unidentified.

The sequenced sample was memory CD4+ T cells from PBMCs. As for subset: CD45RA-negative fraction. The chain uses TRBV28 and TRBJ2-5; a possible D gene is TRBD1 (5 bases). This receptor was taken from a man younger than 30 in good health. Some clones in this sample may be carry-over from other donors' samples. DNA for the CDR3: TGTGCCAGCAGGCCTCTAGGGGCTCGGGAGACCCAGTACTTC. This codes for CASRPLGARETQYF.